A single TCR beta chain is shown here with its context. Its specificity is not known. Other DNA sequences in the sample encode the same CDR3. Only in-frame clones appear in the TCRdb table, and some are missing; sequencing was by immunoSEQ multiplex PCR. The table includes roughly 2.5 million clones, over 85% detected once. Naive CD4+ cells were CD45RA-selected; the remaining cells were memory. These data belong to a study of shared clonotypes between healthy human individuals. Study findings and constraints: Rarefaction exposed incomplete sorted-subset sequencing despite large depth. The study found lower generation probabilities in non-shared clonotypes than in those shared by all four donors. Between four donors, naive CD4 clonotypes were shared at a level of approximately 5%.

V gave up 0 bases and J gave up 3 bases, with 7 bases separating them. The CDR3 is 14 residues long. Germline V gene sequence: CDR1 SGHRS, CDR2 YFSETQ. The source material was naive CD4+ T cells sorted from blood. As for subset: CD45RA+ positively selected. The chain is built from TRBV5-1 and TRBJ1-3; D uncertain. The sequence came from a man between 18 and 29 years old in good health. This CDR3 is CASSLGARGNTIYF. CDR3 coding DNA: TGCGCCAGCAGCTTGGGAGCCCGTGGAAACACCATATATTTT. The full variable domain, rest sourced from reference TRBV5-1 and TRBJ1-3, is KAGVTQTPRYLIKTRGQQVTLSCSPISGHRSVSWYQQTPGQGLQFLFEYFSETQRNKGNFPGRFSGRQFSNSRSEMNVSTLELGDSALYLCASSLGARGNTIYFGEGSWLTVV.